This TCR beta chain came from a study of blood T cell repertoires in COVID-19. Study details: Acute-phase and convalescent COVID-19 samples originated in the United States, Italy and Spain. From T cells, B-cell-depleted T cells, or PBMCs came the material, which was cDNA or gDNA.

There are 14 residues in the CDR3. CDR1 LNHDA and CDR2 SQIVND come from the germline V gene (reference sequence). V lost 3 bases to trimming and J lost 10 bases, with 13 bases between them. How the authors handled the data: Reference gene primer amplification yielded estimated nucleated cell counts. Some clones are missing from TCRdb's copy, which holds only in-frame ones; the method was immunoSEQ multiplex PCR. That table supplies the V and J calls and clone size; D and trimming were determined from the DNA. This table holds around 160,000 clones, 85% to 90% found once. Sequenced input: PBMCs or T cells enriched from blood (not recorded which). This chain joins TRBV19 and TRBJ1-6; D remains ambiguous. The sequence came from a woman aged 25-40 years with acute COVID-19. DNA for the CDR3: TGTGCCAGTAGTATTGAGGGCCGCGGCTCACCCCTCCACTTT. Amino acids: CASSIEGRGSPLHF.